The clone carrying this TCR beta chain was observed at least ten times. Its antigen is currently unknown. V lost 1 base and J lost 8, with 17 bases in between. CDR3 length equals 15 residues. Germline CDR1 SQVTM, CDR2 ANQGSEA. Treatment noted: PENTA 11 planned treatment interruption arm or continuous ART arm. These data originate in a study of HIV-infected children after antiretroviral therapy interruption. The TCR library was built from RNA with a 3' RACE protocol and unique molecular identifiers. TCRdb redid the calling of the 3' RACE reads with MiXCR, one entry per CDR3 protein. The sample contains around 50,000 distinct CDR3 sequences, approximately 4% of which appear only once. Whole-study findings and limits: Naive CD4+ CDR3 sharing between time points fell after interruption began.

The clonotype originates from a pool of human donors with HIV. The chain has TRBV29-1 and TRBJ1-4, with D perhaps matching TRBD1 (5 bases). The sample in question was CD45RA+ CD4+ T cells from PBMCs, pooled from several time points, obtained from a donor given antiretroviral therapy, either interrupted or continuous. Indicated subset: naive CD4+ CD45RA+ CD45RO- T cells. The CDR3 is CSVEGGAGLGEKLFF. CDR3 sequence (DNA): TGCAGCGTTGAAGGGGGAGCAGGGTTAGGAGAAAAACTGTTTTTT.